The 19 T cell receptor beta chains in this list originate from one sample, sequenced in a study of CD8 T cells in ankylosing spondylitis. TCRdb re-called the 5' RACE reads with MiXCR, one entry per CDR3 protein. Of some 120,000 distinct CDR3 sequences in the sample, roughly 15% were seen once. The sequenced sample was blood, either unsorted or a sorted T cell fraction (not recorded which). These receptors originate from a female donor with ankylosing spondylitis or in good health (not recorded which).

The sample holds a few counts of this clonotype. V and J are TRBV10-3 and TRBJ2-7; 11 nucleotides align to TRBD2. The CDR3 runs 13 residues. Trimming took 7 bases from V and 5 from J; bases not matched to a gene: 4. Per the germline V gene, CDR1 is ENHRY and CDR2 is SYGVKD. The CDR3 DNA reads TGTGCCATCATGGGACTAGCGGACCACGAGCAGTACTTC. This codes for CAIMGLADHEQYF.

V and J are TRBV29-1 and TRBJ1-2, with D perhaps matching TRBD1 (5 bases). This CDR3 contains 13 residues. Germline V lookup: CDR1 SQVTM, CDR2 ANQGSEA. Trimming pared 6 bases from V and 6 bases from J, leaving 17 bases between. The CDR3 region is CSVPHGRENGYTF. Here the CDR3 DNA reads TGCAGCGTCCCCCACGGCAGGGAAAATGGCTACACCTTC.

This chain joins TRBV3-1 and TRBJ2-5, with D perhaps assigned TRBD1 or TRBD2 (6 bases each). V lost 3 bases and J 5 bases, leaving 19 bases between the germline ends. This CDR3 has 16 residues. Germline V gene sequence: CDR1 LGHDT, CDR2 YNNKEL (reference sequence). CDR3 loop: CASSQGWWGAGETQYF. The CDR3 region has the DNA TGTGCCAGCAGCCAGGGTTGGTGGGGGGCCGGTGAGACCCAGTACTTC.

This clonotype has at least ten counts. V gene TRBV25-1 combines with J gene TRBJ2-5; 9 bases are shared with TRBD2. CDR1 MGHDK and CDR2 SYGVNS come from the germline V gene. V dropped 3 bases and J dropped 5; count of bases not matched to a gene: 7. The CDR3 is 15 residues long. For the CDR3, the DNA is TGTGCCAGCAGTGATTATTCTAGCGGGGCGGAGACCCAGTACTTC. It codes for CASSDYSSGAETQYF.

This clonotype was counted between two and nine times. The chain is built from TRBV5-1 and TRBJ2-2; perhaps D is TRBD1 or TRBD2 (5 bases each). CDR1 is SGHRS, CDR2 YFSETQ, per germline. This CDR3 comprises 15 residues. Trimming cost V 3 bases and J 1 base, with 10 bases left between them. CDR3 nucleotide sequence: TGCGCCAGCAGCTCGGGGACCGAGAACACCGGGGAGCTGTTTTTT. Amino acid sequence: CASSSGTENTGELFF. Using reference TRBV5-1 and TRBJ2-2 for the parts outside the CDR3, the full variable domain is KAGVTQTPRYLIKTRGQQVTLSCSPISGHRSVSWYQQTPGQGLQFLFEYFSETQRNKGNFPGRFSGRQFSNSRSEMNVSTLELGDSALYLCASSSGTENTGELFFGEGSRLTVL.

In its sample, this clonotype was seen a few times. The chain carries TRBV27 and TRBJ2-1; D may be TRBD1 or TRBD2 (6 bases each). The germline V gene has CDR1 MNHEY and CDR2 SMNVEV (reference sequence). The CDR3 spans 11 residues. V lost 6 bases and J lost 10, with 10 bases in between. CDR3 amino acids: CASRGGGEQFF. Written as DNA, the CDR3 is TGTGCCAGCAGAGGAGGGGGGGAGCAGTTCTTC.

This clonotype showed up many times. This chain uses TRBV12-3 or TRBV12-4 with TRBJ1-2, with 7 positions matching TRBD1. V shed 3 bases and J 6 bases; nucleotides not matched to a gene: 7. This CDR3 region has 14 residues. The CDR3 reads CASSFRGTAHGYTF. The CDR3 nucleotides are TGTGCCAGCAGTTTTCGCGGGACAGCTCATGGCTACACCTTC.

The gene calls are TRBV27 and TRBJ2-7; 9 nucleotides align to TRBD1. There are 14 residues in the CDR3. J gave up 4 bases and V 6 bases, and 7 bases lay outside the gene matches. The germline gives CDR1 MNHEY, CDR2 SMNVEV (reference sequence). The CDR3 region has the DNA TGTGCCAGCAGCATCGGGGGACAGGGATACGAGCAGTACTTC. Protein sequence: CASSIGGQGYEQYF.

This sequence joins TRBV12-3 or TRBV12-4 and TRBJ2-5; 7 positions agree with TRBD1. V shed 7 bases and J 0 bases; nucleotides not matched to a gene: 14. The CDR3 is made up of 17 amino acids. CDR3 amino acids: CASMLFPGTAYQETQYF. In DNA form, the CDR3 reads TGTGCCAGCATGCTCTTTCCCGGGACAGCGTACCAAGAGACCCAGTACTTC.

This clonotype was counted a few times. This chain joins TRBV15 and TRBJ2-4; tentative D call: TRBD2 (6 bases). This CDR3 is 16 amino acids long. Germline V gives CDR1 LNHNV, CDR2 YYDKDF (reference sequence). Trimming shortened V by 1 base and J by 5 bases, and 15 bases separated the two germline ends. The chain's CDR3 is CATSRARGGAENIQYF. In DNA, the CDR3 is TGTGCCACCAGCAGAGCGCGTGGAGGGGCAGAAAACATTCAGTACTTC.

This clonotype was seen more than once but under ten times. This chain joins TRBV7-3 and TRBJ1-1; D may be TRBD1 (5 bases). The germline V gene has CDR1 SGHTA and CDR2 FQGTGA. V was trimmed by 5 bases and J by 1 base, leaving 11 bases between them. The CDR3 loop spans 14 amino acids. CDR3 nucleotides: TGTGCCAGCAGCCTAGGACATTCGAACACTGAAGCTTTCTTT. It yields the protein CASSLGHSNTEAFF.

This clonotype was seen more than once but under ten times. The chain is built from TRBV29-1 and TRBJ2-2; 12 positions match TRBD2. The CDR3 spans 14 residues. V was clipped by 6 bases and J by 8 bases; unmatched bases: 7. Germline V gives CDR1 SQVTM, CDR2 ANQGSEA. The CDR3 DNA follows: TGCAGCGTCCGGACTAGCGGGGCAGGGGGGGAGCTGTTTTTT. Its protein product is CSVRTSGAGGELFF.

This clonotype was found many times. J is TRBJ1-5 and V is TRBV6-2 or TRBV6-3; 8 bases are a match to TRBD1. This CDR3 is 15 amino acids long. The V gene end was trimmed by 6 bases and the J gene end by 2 bases; junction bases not matched to a gene: 6. From germline, CDR1 is MNHEY and CDR2 SVGEGT. The CDR3 loop is CASRSGGAGNQPQHF. CDR3 nucleotides: TGTGCCAGCAGATCAGGGGGCGCCGGCAATCAGCCCCAGCATTTT.

The DNA of the CDR3 is TGCGCCAGCAGCTTGGTTGAAAGGAACTCCTACGAGCAGTACTTC. This sequence encodes CASSLVERNSYEQYF. The chain recombines TRBV5-1 with TRBJ2-7; D unclear. CDR3 length: 15 residues. Deletions cut 0 bases from V and 0 bases from J, with 10 bases between. Germline V gene lookup returns CDR1 SGHRS and CDR2 YFSETQ.

This clonotype has more than one count but fewer than ten. V gene TRBV13 combines with J gene TRBJ1-2, with D possibly TRBD1 on 5 matching bases. The germline CDR1 and CDR2 sequences are PRHDT and FYEKMQ (reference sequence). The V end lost 1 base, the J end lost 4 bases, and 13 bases lay between the germline ends. This CDR3 region has 15 residues. CDR3 amino acids: CASSLEAGWSYGYTF. CDR3 DNA: TGTGCCAGCAGCTTAGAAGCAGGGTGGAGCTATGGCTACACCTTC. Full variable domain (outside the CDR3, taken from reference TRBV13 and TRBJ1-2): AAGVIQSPRHLIKEKRETATLKCYPIPRHDTVYWYQQGPGQDPQFLISFYEKMQSDKGSIPDRFSAQQFSDYHSELNMSSLELGDSALYFCASSLEAGWSYGYTFGSGTRLTVV.

The genes are TRBV2 and TRBJ2-1; 10 bases align to TRBD2. The CDR3 runs to 15 residues. J gave up 2 bases and V 6 bases, and 4 bases lay outside the gene matches. Germline V gene lookup returns CDR1 SNHLY and CDR2 FYNNEI. The CDR3 DNA sequence: TGTGCCAGCAGAACTACTAGCGGGACCTACAATGAGCAGTTCTTC. This translates into CASRTTSGTYNEQFF.

The chain has TRBV14 and TRBJ1-5; D remains ambiguous. This CDR3 spans 14 amino acids. V lost 2 bases and J lost 6, with 11 bases in between. Germline V lookup: CDR1 SGHDN, CDR2 FVKESK. The CDR3 sequence: CASSQMGPGQPQHF. Here the CDR3 DNA reads TGTGCCAGCAGCCAAATGGGTCCGGGTCAGCCCCAGCATTTT.

Ten or more counts support this clonotype. This chain joins TRBV28 and TRBJ2-7, with D possibly matching TRBD1 (6 bases). The germline CDR1 and CDR2 sequences are MDHEN and SYDVKM. Trimming left V 7 bases short and J 2 bases short, with 18 bases between. The CDR3 covers 15 residues. The CDR3 nucleotides read TGTGCCAGCAATCCACAGGGAATTTCTACCTACGAGCAGTACTTC. Protein product: CASNPQGISTYEQYF.

This sequence joins TRBV20-1 and TRBJ1-3; TRBD1 is a possible D gene (5 bases). CDR3 length equals 13 residues. CDR1 and CDR2 from the germline V gene are DFQATT and SNEGSKA (reference sequence). Trimming took off 3 bases at V and 4 bases at J, with 10 bases between the two ends. The CDR3 here is CSARGPAGNTIYF. CDR3 sequence (DNA): TGCAGTGCTAGGGGACCCGCCGGAAACACCATATATTTT.